This TCR beta chain stems from a study of control samples from healthy donors and cancer patients. Deletions cut 3 bases from V and 7 bases from J, with 13 bases between. This CDR3 spans 14 amino acids. Germline V gene sequence: CDR1 MRHNA, CDR2 SNTAGT. Repertoires were generated with immunoSEQ multiplex PCR, while TCRdb's copy carries only in-frame clones and drops some. The sample carries about 89,000 clones, 86% recorded once. The chain has TRBV6-4 and TRBJ1-5; perhaps TRBD1 as D (5 bases). The receptor's source is a young man in good health. The sample was blood. Here the CDR3 DNA reads TGTGCCAGCAGTGAAGAGGGTGAGGGGCAGCCCCAGCATTTT. Amino acids: CASSEEGEGQPQHF.